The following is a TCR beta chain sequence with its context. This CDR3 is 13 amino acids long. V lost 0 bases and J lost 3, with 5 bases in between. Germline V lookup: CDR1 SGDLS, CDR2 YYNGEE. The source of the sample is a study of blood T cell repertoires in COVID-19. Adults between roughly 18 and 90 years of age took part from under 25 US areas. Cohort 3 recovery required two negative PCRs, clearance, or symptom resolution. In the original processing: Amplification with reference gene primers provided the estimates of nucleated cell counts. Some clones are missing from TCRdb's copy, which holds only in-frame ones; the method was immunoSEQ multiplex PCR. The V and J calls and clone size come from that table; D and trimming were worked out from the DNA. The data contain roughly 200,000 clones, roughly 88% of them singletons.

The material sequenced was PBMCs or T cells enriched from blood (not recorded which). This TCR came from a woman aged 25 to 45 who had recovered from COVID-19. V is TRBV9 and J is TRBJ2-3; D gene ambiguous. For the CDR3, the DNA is TGTGCCAGCAGCGTAGAACAAACAGATACGCAGTATTTT. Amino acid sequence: CASSVEQTDTQYF.